This T cell receptor beta chain was sequenced for a study of radiation and T cells in renal cell carcinoma. Whole-study findings and limits: From baseline, blood top tumor clonotypes peaked at 2 weeks post-radiation. Baseline intratumoral clonotype presence is unknown without pretreatment biopsies.

This clone appeared a few times. Its antigen is not identified. Documented time point: baseline pretreatment blood. Treatment indicated: 15 Gy SBRT to primary tumor, nephrectomy 4 weeks later. Serial blood draws occurred at baseline and 2 and 4 weeks post-SBRT. The tumor was a clear cell renal cell carcinoma. Germline CDR1 and CDR2: MNHNY and SVGAGI (reference sequence). This CDR3 contains 13 residues. The V gene lost 5 bases and the J gene lost 6 bases, with 14 bases spanning the gap. Here immunoSEQ multiplex PCR was the method, and the copy in TCRdb shows in-frame clones only, minus some. This sample has 95,000 or so clones; 75% to 90% occur once, and the top ten carry 7% to 9%.

This material consisted of blood, taken from a patient whose treatment included radiotherapy and nephrectomy. The chain combines TRBV6-6 with TRBJ2-7, with a weak D call TRBD1 (5 bases). The origin of this receptor is a man between 45 and 60 years old with renal cell carcinoma. CDR3 residues: CASSTQSRGEQYF. CDR3 nucleotide sequence: TGTGCCAGCAGTACTCAGTCTAGGGGCGAGCAGTACTTC.